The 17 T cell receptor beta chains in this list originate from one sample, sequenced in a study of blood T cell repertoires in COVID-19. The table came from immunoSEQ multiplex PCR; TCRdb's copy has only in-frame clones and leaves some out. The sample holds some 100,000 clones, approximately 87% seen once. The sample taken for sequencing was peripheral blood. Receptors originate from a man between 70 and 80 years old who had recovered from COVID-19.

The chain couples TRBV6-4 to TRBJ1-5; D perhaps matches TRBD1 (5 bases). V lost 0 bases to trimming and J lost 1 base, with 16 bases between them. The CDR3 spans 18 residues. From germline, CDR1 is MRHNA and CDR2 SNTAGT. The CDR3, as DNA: TGTGCCAGCAGTGACTCGGAGGAGGGTTGGGGGAGCAATCAGCCCCAGCATTTT. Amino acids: CASSDSEEGWGSNQPQHF.

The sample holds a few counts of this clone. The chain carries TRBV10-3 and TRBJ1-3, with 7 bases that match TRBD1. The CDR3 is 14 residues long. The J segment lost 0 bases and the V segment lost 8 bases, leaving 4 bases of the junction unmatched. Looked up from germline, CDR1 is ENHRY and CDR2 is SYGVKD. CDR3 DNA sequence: TGTGCCATCTGGACAGGATTCTCTGGAAACACCATATATTTT. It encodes CAIWTGFSGNTIYF.

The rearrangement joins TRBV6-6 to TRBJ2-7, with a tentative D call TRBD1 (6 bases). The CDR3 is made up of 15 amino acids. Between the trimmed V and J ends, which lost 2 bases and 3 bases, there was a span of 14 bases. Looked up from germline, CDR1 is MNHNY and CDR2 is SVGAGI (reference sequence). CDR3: CASSYGADSGYEQYF. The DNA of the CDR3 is TGTGCCAGCAGTTACGGAGCGGACAGCGGCTACGAGCAGTACTTC.

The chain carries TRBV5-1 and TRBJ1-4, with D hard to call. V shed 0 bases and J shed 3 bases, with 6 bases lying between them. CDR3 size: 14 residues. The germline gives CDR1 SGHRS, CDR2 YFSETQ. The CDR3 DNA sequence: TGCGCCAGCAGCTTGGGGAGACCTAATGAAAAACTGTTTTTT. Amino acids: CASSLGRPNEKLFF.

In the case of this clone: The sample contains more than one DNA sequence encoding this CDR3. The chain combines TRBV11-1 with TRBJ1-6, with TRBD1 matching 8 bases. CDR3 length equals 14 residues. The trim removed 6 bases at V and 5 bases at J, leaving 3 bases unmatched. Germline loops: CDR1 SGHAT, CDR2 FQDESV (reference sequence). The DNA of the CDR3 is TGTGCCAGCAGTCGACAGGGGAATAATTCACCCCTCCACTTT. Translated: CASSRQGNNSPLHF.

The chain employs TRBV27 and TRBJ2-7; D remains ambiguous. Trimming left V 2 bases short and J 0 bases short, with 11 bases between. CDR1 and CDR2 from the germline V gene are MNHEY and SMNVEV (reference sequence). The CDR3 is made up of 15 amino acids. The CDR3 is CASSLDVRSSYEQYF. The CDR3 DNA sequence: TGTGCCAGCAGTTTAGATGTTAGGAGCTCCTACGAGCAGTACTTC.

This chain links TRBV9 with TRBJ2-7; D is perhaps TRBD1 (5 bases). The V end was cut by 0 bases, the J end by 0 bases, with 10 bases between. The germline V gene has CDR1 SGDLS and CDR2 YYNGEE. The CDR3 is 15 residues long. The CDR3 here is CASSVAGASSYEQYF. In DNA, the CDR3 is TGTGCCAGCAGCGTAGCTGGGGCCAGCTCCTACGAGCAGTACTTC.

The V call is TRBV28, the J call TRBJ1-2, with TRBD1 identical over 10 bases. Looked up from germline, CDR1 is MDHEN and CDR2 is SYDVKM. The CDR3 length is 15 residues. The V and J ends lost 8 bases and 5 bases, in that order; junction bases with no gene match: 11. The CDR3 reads CASSPGWDRGYGYTF. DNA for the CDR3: TGTGCCAGCTCCCCCGGCTGGGACAGGGGTTATGGCTACACCTTC.

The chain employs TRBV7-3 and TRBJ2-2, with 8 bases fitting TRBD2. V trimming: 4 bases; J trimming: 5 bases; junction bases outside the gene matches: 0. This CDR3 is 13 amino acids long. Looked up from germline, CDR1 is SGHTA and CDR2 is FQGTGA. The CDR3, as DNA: TGTGCCAGCAGCTCGGGAGGGACCGGGGAGCTGTTTTTT. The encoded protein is CASSSGGTGELFF.

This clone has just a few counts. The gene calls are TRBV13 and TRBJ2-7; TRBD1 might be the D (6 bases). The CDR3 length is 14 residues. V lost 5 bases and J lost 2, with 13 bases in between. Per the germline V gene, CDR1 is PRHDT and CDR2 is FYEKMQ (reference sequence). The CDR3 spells CASSIGTPAYEQYF. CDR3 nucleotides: TGTGCCAGCAGCATCGGGACACCGGCCTACGAGCAGTACTTC.

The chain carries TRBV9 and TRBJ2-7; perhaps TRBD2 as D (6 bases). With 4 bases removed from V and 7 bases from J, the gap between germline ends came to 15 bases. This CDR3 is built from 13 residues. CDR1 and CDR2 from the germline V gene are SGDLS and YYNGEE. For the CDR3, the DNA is TGTGCCAGCAGCCCCGGGTTTGGGGGGGAGCAGTACTTC. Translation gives CASSPGFGGEQYF. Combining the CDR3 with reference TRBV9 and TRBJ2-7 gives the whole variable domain DSGVTQTPKHLITATGQRVTLRCSPRSGDLSVYWYQQSLDQGLQFLIQYYNGEERAKGNILERFSAQQFPDLHSELNLSSLELGDSALYFCASSPGFGGEQYFGPGTRLTVT.

CDR3 region: CASSISRAWETQYF. CDR3 bases: TGTGCCAGTAGTATAAGTCGAGCGTGGGAGACCCAGTACTTC. This chain uses TRBV19 with TRBJ2-5, with D uncertain. V was cut by 2 bases and J by 5 bases, with 12 bases left in between. Germline V gene data show CDR1 as LNHDA and CDR2 as SQIVND (reference sequence). The length of the CDR3 is 14 residues.

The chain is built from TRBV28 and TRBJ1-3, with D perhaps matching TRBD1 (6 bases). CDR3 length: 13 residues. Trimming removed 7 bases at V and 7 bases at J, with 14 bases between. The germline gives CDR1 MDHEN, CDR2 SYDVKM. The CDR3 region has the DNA TGTGCCAGCAAGGGCAGGGGTAGGAACACCATATATTTT. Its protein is CASKGRGRNTIYF.

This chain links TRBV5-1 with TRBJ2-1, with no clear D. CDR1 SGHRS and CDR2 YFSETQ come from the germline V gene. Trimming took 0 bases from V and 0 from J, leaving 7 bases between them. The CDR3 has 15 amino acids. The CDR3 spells CASSLVALSYNEQFF. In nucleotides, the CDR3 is TGCGCCAGCAGCTTGGTGGCTCTCTCCTACAATGAGCAGTTCTTC. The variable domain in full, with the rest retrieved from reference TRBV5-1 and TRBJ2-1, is KAGVTQTPRYLIKTRGQQVTLSCSPISGHRSVSWYQQTPGQGLQFLFEYFSETQRNKGNFPGRFSGRQFSNSRSEMNVSTLELGDSALYLCASSLVALSYNEQFFGPGTRLTVL.

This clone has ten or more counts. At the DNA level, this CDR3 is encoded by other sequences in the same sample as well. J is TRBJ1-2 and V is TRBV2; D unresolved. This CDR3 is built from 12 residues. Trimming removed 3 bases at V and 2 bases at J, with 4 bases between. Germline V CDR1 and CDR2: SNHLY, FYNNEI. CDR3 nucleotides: TGTGCCAGCAGTGAGCGGAACTATGGCTACACCTTC. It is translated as CASSERNYGYTF.

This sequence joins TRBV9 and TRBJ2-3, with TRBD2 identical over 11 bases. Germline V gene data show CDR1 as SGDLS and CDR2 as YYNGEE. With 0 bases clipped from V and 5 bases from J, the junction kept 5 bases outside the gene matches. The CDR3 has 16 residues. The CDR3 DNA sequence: TGTGCCAGCAGCGTAGGGACTAGCGGGTTATTAGATACGCAGTATTTT. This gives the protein CASSVGTSGLLDTQYF.

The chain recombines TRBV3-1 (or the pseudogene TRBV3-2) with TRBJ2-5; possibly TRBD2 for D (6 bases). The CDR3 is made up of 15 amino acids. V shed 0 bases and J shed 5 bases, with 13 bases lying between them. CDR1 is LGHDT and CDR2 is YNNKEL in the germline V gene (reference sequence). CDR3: CASSQDGMGRETQYF. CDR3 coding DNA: TGTGCCAGCAGCCAAGATGGTATGGGGAGGGAGACCCAGTACTTC.